This TCR beta chain comes out of a study of blood T cells in healthy people across ages. Regarding the study as a whole: Roughly linear age-related decline in beta diversity appeared, significant by age 40. A strong correlation was found between TCR beta diversity and the percentage of naive T cells.

For the second PCR, which ran for about 6 to 12 cycles, a sample-barcoded 5' primer and a J-beta primer mix were used. One entry per CDR3 protein results from TCRdb running MiXCR on the 5' RACE reads. The sample contains more than 550,000 distinct CDR3 sequences, 22% of which appear only once. On this clonotype itself: Its antigen is not identified.

V dropped 2 bases and J dropped 0 bases, with 11 bases sitting between them. The CDR3 extends over 15 amino acids. CDR1 and CDR2 (germline): DFQATT, SNEGSKA (reference sequence). Extracted total RNA amounted to at least 6 micrograms for each sample. This chain joins TRBV20-1 and TRBJ1-3; D gene uncertain. This clonotype was obtained from a man aged 65-85 years in good health. The sequenced material came from blood. The CDR3 DNA follows: TGCAGTGCTAGAAGGTGGGGAGGCTCTGGAAACACCATATATTTT. Amino acid sequence: CSARRWGGSGNTIYF.